This T cell receptor (beta chain) appears in the sequencing data of a study of cytomegalovirus exposure and HLA in healthy donors. PCR employed 60 Vbeta and 13 Jbeta primers. The protocol was immunoSEQ multiplex PCR, while the TCRdb copy is restricted to in-frame clones and leaves out a portion. The sample holds about 190,000 clones, about 77% seen once. Per germline, CDR1 SGHTA and CDR2 FQGNSA. Trimming cost V 0 bases and J 1 base; bases outside gene matches: 4. The CDR3 extends over 16 amino acids. The sample taken for sequencing was PBMCs. The J gene is TRBJ2-3, the V gene TRBV7-2, with 7 positions matching TRBD2. This clonotype originated in a woman in her twenties or thirties in good health and CMV-seropositive. CDR3 residues: CASSLARGRGTDTQYF. The DNA of the CDR3 is TGTGCCAGCAGCTTAGCGCGGGGGAGGGGCACAGATACGCAGTATTTT.